Listed below are T cell receptor beta chains from one sample, sequenced in a study of vaccination and CD4 T cells after COVID-19. No cognate antigen is known for these TCRs. TCRdb processed the PCR reads anew with MiXCR; each CDR3 protein has one entry. Among about 21,000 distinct CDR3 sequences listed, about 43% were seen once. Sequenced material: CD4+ T cells from blood, cultured in vitro, taken about 7 months after SARS-CoV-2 vaccination. These receptors originate from a human donor who had recovered from COVID-19. Both conserved end residues are trimmed from each CDR3.

v_gene: TRBV20-1
j_gene: TRBJ2-2
CDR3aa: SVGARIGGELF

v_gene: TRBV7-9
j_gene: TRBJ2-7
CDR3aa: ASSPTRDSYEQY

v_gene: TRBV20-1
j_gene: TRBJ1-6
CDR3aa: SARDETVNSPLH

v_gene: TRBV19
j_gene: TRBJ2-5
CDR3aa: ASSIDVGGPQY

v_gene: TRBV27
j_gene: TRBJ2-5
CDR3aa: ASSLSGRQETQY

v_gene: TRBV15
j_gene: TRBJ2-2
CDR3aa: ATSSGLVTGELF

v_gene: TRBV20-1
j_gene: TRBJ2-1
CDR3aa: SARRPGGRVEQF

v_gene: TRBV4-1
j_gene: TRBJ2-7
CDR3aa: ASSSREGGGPSYEQY

v_gene: TRBV20-1
j_gene: TRBJ2-7
CDR3aa: SARSLIAGGYEQY

v_gene: TRBV20-1
j_gene: TRBJ2-7
CDR3aa: SASQSGFGEQY

v_gene: TRBV19
j_gene: TRBJ2-7
CDR3aa: ASSISVPTYEQY